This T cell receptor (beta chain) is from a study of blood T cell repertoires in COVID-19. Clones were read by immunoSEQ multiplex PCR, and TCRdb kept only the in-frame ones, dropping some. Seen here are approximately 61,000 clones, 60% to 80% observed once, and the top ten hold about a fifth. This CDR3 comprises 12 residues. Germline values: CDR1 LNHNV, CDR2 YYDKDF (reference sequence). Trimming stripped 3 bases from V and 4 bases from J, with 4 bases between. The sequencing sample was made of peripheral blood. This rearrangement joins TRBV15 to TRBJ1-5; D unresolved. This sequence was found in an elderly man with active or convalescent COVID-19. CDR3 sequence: CATSRENQPQHF. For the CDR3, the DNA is TGTGCCACCAGCAGGGAGAATCAGCCCCAGCATTTT.